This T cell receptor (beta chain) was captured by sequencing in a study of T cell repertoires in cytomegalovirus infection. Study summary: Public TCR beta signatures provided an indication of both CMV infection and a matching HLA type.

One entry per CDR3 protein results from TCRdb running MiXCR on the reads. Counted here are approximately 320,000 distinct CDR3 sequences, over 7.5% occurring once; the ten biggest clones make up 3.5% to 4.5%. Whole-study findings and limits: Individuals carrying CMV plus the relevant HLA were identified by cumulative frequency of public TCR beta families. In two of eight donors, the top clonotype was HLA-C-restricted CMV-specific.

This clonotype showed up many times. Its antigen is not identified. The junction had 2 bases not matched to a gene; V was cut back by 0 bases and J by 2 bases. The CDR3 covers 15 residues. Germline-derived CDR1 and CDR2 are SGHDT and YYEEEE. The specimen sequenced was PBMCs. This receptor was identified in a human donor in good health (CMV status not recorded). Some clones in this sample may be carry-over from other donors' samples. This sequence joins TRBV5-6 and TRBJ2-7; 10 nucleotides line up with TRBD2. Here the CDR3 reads CASSLGLAGAYEQYF. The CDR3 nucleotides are TGTGCCAGCAGCTTGGGGCTAGCGGGGGCCTACGAGCAGTACTTC.